A selection of T cell receptor beta chains follows, all from one sample in a study of shared clonotypes between healthy human individuals. Profiled with immunoSEQ multiplex PCR; TCRdb holds only in-frame clones, not every one. Found here are around 2.1 million clones, almost 96% of them singletons; the top ten hold 0.1% to 0.15%. Sample: naive CD4+ T cells sorted from blood. The receptors were gathered from a man aged 18 to 29 in good health. The CDR3 runs from the conserved cysteine through the conserved F or W. The D gene is left open where the match is weak. Size is omitted from some rows. Given values are once, few, many or a class for expanded clones.

-	12	-	TRBV10-3	TRBJ2-7	CALKETSYEQYF	TGTGCCCTGAAGGAGACGTCCTACGAGCAGTACTTC
-	14	-	TRBV5-1	TRBJ2-3	CASSLGLGTDTQYF	TGCGCCAGCAGCTTGGGGCTAGGAACAGATACGCAGTATTTT
-	16	TRBD1	TRBV19	TRBJ2-3	CASRVVGDRGTDTQYF	TGTGCCAGTAGAGTGGTCGGGGACAGGGGCACAGATACGCAGTATTTT
-	16	-	TRBV11-2	TRBJ1-3	CASSLTGQISGNTIYF	TGTGCCAGCAGCTTAACAGGGCAGATCTCTGGAAACACCATATATTTT
once	11	-	TRBV2	TRBJ2-2	CASGGAGELFF	TGTGCCAGCGGGGGCGCCGGGGAGCTGTTTTTT
-	14	-	TRBV4-1	TRBJ1-1	CASSHPLGSIEAFF	TGCGCCAGCAGCCACCCCCTGGGGAGTATTGAAGCTTTCTTT
-	16	TRBD1	TRBV11-2	TRBJ1-5	CASRAIRGHSNQPQHF	TGTGCCAGCAGGGCTATCAGGGGGCACAGCAATCAGCCCCAGCATTTT
-	15	-	TRBV28	TRBJ2-2	CASRPRDRNTGELFF	TGTGCCAGCAGACCTAGGGACCGAAACACCGGGGAGCTGTTTTTT
few	14	-	TRBV10-1	TRBJ2-7	CASSESRGDSRQYF	TGCGCCAGCAGTGAGTCGCGGGGAGACTCGAGGCAGTACTTC
-	15	TRBD1	TRBV19	TRBJ1-2	CASRGGSPVDYGYTF	TGTGCCTCCCGAGGGGGCTCCCCTGTTGACTATGGCTACACCTTC
-	14	TRBD1	TRBV5-1	TRBJ1-1	CASSPDRENTEAFF	TGCGCCAGCAGTCCGGACAGGGAGAATACTGAAGCTTTCTTT
-	14	-	TRBV9	TRBJ2-7	CASSVDGGSYEQYF	TGTGCCAGCAGCGTAGATGGTGGGTCCTACGAGCAGTACTTC
-	14	-	TRBV9	TRBJ2-1	CASSVAVSHNEQFF	TGTGCCAGCAGCGTAGCCGTATCCCACAATGAGCAGTTCTTC
once	16	-	TRBV10-3	TRBJ2-7	CAISPGPLTNSYEQYF	TGTGCCATCAGTCCGGGTCCACTAACCAACTCCTACGAGCAGTACTTC
-	14	-	TRBV25-1	TRBJ2-1	CASSETGTINEQFF	TGTGCCAGCAGTGAGACCGGGACAATCAATGAGCAGTTCTTC
-	14	-	TRBV30	TRBJ1-1	CAWSSRATGLEAFF	TGTGCCTGGAGTTCCAGGGCGACAGGTCTGGAAGCTTTCTTT
-	17	-	TRBV10-3	TRBJ2-6	CAISEGSGTAGANVLTF	TGTGCCATCAGTGAGGGCTCCGGGACCGCAGGGGCCAACGTCCTGACTTTC
-	14	-	TRBV28	TRBJ1-4	CASSLGSLNEKLFF	TGTGCCAGCAGTTTAGGGAGCCTTAATGAAAAACTGTTTTTT
-	15	-	TRBV7-8	TRBJ1-4	CASSSRARESEKLFF	TGTGCCAGCAGCTCCAGGGCCCGGGAGAGTGAAAAACTGTTTTTT
once	17	TRBD2	TRBV7-3	TRBJ2-3	CASSLNPSGGNTDTQYF	TGTGCCAGCAGCCTTAACCCGAGCGGGGGAAACACAGATACGCAGTATTTT
-	15	TRBD2	TRBV2	TRBJ2-3	CASGRLAVEGDTQYF	TGTGCCAGCGGCCGACTAGCGGTTGAGGGAGATACGCAGTATTTT
-	16	-	TRBV7-2	TRBJ2-5	CASSPRRDRSQETQYF	TGTGCCAGCAGCCCTCGCCGGGACCGGAGCCAAGAGACCCAGTACTTC
-	16	TRBD1	TRBV19	TRBJ2-7	CASSMIGTVNSYEQYF	TGTGCCAGTAGTATGATCGGGACAGTGAACTCCTACGAGCAGTACTTC
-	15	-	TRBV11-2	TRBJ1-2	CASSLDRGKIYGYTF	TGTGCCAGCAGCTTAGACAGGGGCAAGATTTATGGCTACACCTTC
-	14	TRBD1	TRBV11-2	TRBJ2-7	CASSPGQGPYEQYF	TGTGCCAGCAGCCCGGGACAGGGGCCCTACGAGCAGTACTTC
-	15	-	TRBV6-1	TRBJ2-7	CASSEIDRISYEQYF	TGTGCCAGCAGTGAAATAGACAGGATCTCCTACGAGCAGTACTTC
-	18	-	TRBV7-2	TRBJ2-5	CASSSESQGGLNQETQYF	TGTGCCAGCAGCTCAGAGTCACAGGGAGGGTTGAACCAAGAGACCCAGTACTTC
-	16	TRBD1	TRBV5-1	TRBJ2-1	CASSFATGTGDLGQFF	TGCGCCAGCAGCTTTGCTACCGGGACAGGGGATTTAGGGCAGTTCTTC
-	14	-	TRBV4-1	TRBJ1-4	CASSQGVYNEKLFF	TGCGCCAGCAGCCAAGGGGTGTATAATGAAAAACTGTTTTTT
-	18	-	TRBV14	TRBJ2-2	CASSPIPLPGLNTGELFF	TGTGCCAGCAGCCCGATTCCCCTGCCAGGACTAAACACCGGGGAGCTGTTTTTT
-	14	-	TRBV12-2	TRBJ2-7	CASRLRDTRYEQYF	TGTGCAAGTCGCTTACGGGACACCCGCTACGAGCAGTACTTC
-	14	-	TRBV7-2	TRBJ1-5	CASSLIPVGQPQHF	TGTGCCAGCAGCTTAATCCCCGTGGGTCAGCCCCAGCATTTT
once	16	TRBD2	TRBV5-4	TRBJ2-5	CASSRGTSGYQETQYF	TGTGCCAGCAGCCGAGGGACTAGCGGGTACCAAGAGACCCAGTACTTC
-	15	-	TRBV25-1	TRBJ1-3	CASSDLGYSGNTIYF	TGTGCCAGCAGTGACTTAGGATACTCTGGAAACACCATATATTTT
-	12	-	TRBV14	TRBJ2-7	CASRPTGGEQYF	TGTGCCAGCAGGCCCACTGGCGGCGAGCAGTACTTC
-	13	-	TRBV28	TRBJ2-7	CASKRRISYEQYF	TGTGCCAGCAAGAGGCGGATCTCCTACGAGCAGTACTTC
once	13	-	TRBV5-1	TRBJ1-1	CASSSPGRPEAFF	TGCGCCAGCAGCTCGCCGGGACGGCCTGAAGCTTTCTTT
-	11	TRBD2	TRBV6-6	TRBJ2-1	CASSRGTMQFF	TGTGCCAGCAGCCGCGGGACTATGCAGTTCTTC
-	17	-	TRBV11-2	TRBJ2-1	CASSLASLPIKNNEQFF	TGTGCCAGCAGCTTGGCTAGCCTTCCGATCAAGAACAATGAGCAGTTCTTC
-	14	TRBD1	TRBV28	TRBJ2-7	CASTRPGQDYEQYF	TGTGCCAGCACAAGACCGGGACAGGACTACGAGCAGTACTTC
-	11	-	TRBV9	TRBJ2-4	CASSAITSGYF	TGTGCCAGCAGCGCCATCACGTCCGGTTACTTC
-	19	TRBD1	TRBV7-2	TRBJ1-3	CASSFSPGGQISSGNTIYF	TGTGCCAGCAGCTTCTCCCCTGGGGGACAGATTTCCTCTGGAAACACCATATATTTT
-	16	-	TRBV9	TRBJ2-2	CASSVEAFANTGELFF	TGTGCCAGCAGCGTAGAGGCTTTCGCGAACACCGGGGAGCTGTTTTTT
-	14	-	TRBV6-1	TRBJ2-2	CASRGILSTGELFF	TGTGCCAGCAGAGGAATCCTCAGCACCGGGGAGCTGTTTTTT
-	15	-	TRBV11-2	TRBJ2-7	CASSLSAGTSYEQYF	TGTGCCAGCAGCTTATCGGCAGGGACCTCCTACGAGCAGTACTTC
-	12	-	TRBV18	TRBJ2-1	CASSPEGDEQFF	TGTGCCAGCTCACCGGAGGGTGATGAGCAGTTCTTC
-	17	TRBD2	TRBV9	TRBJ2-1	CASSGGSSGSSYNEQFF	TGTGCCAGCAGCGGAGGATCCAGCGGGAGCTCCTACAATGAGCAGTTCTTC
-	12	-	TRBV2	TRBJ1-4	CASSVREGGLFF	TGTGCCAGCAGTGTCAGGGAGGGAGGACTGTTTTTT
-	14	TRBD2	TRBV7-2	TRBJ2-5	CASSEGLASQTQYF	TGTGCCAGCAGCGAAGGACTAGCGAGTCAGACCCAGTACTTC
-	12	TRBD1	TRBV11-2	TRBJ1-4	CASDNRGEKLFF	TGTGCCAGCGATAACAGGGGTGAAAAACTGTTTTTT